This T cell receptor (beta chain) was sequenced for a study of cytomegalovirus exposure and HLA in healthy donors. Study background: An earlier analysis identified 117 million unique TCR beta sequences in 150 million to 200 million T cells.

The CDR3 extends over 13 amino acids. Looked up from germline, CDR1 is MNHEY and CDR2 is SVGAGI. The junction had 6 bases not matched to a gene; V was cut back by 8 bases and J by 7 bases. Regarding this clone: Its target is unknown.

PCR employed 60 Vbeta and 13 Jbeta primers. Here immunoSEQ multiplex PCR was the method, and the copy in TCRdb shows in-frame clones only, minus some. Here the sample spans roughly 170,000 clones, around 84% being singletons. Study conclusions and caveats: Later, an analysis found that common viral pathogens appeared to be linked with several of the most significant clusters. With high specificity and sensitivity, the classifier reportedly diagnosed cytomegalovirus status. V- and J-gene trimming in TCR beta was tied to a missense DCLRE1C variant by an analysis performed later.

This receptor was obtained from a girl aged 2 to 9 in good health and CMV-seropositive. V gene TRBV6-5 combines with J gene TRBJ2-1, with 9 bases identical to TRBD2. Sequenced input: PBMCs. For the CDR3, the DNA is TGTGCCAGCCGCGGGAGGGCCGTGAATGAGCAGTTCTTC. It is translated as CASRGRAVNEQFF.